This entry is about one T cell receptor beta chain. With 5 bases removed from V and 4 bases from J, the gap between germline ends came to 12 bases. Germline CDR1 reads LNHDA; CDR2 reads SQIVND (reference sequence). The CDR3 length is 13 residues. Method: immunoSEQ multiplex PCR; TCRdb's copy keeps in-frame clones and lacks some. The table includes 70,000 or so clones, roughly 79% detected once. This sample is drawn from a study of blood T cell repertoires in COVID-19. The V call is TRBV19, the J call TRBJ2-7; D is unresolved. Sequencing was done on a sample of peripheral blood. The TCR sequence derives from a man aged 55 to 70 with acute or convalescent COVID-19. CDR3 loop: CASSVLLGYEQYF. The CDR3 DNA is TGTGCCAGTAGTGTACTACTGGGTTACGAGCAGTACTTC.